Detailed here is one TCR beta chain. What this receptor recognizes is not known. No base quality values were provided; no much bigger clone lies one nucleotide off. The sample originates from a study of blood T cells in healthy people across ages (dated by TCRdb to 2014 to 2015). About the investigation overall: In model experiments, roughly one uniquely barcoded TCR beta cDNA molecule per two T cells was captured by template switching. Age-related changes in TCR beta repertoire diversity were measured in the study by deep sequencing normalized with unique cDNA molecular identifiers. Four age groups were formed from the donors: young (average about 15 years), middle-aged (approximately 39), aged (over 55) and long-lived (82). To avoid experimental bias, donors of different ages were spread randomly across the sequencing lanes. Two additional independent replicas of 1 million unique cDNA reads from the same blood draw were analyzed for two donors (one aged 18 to 30 and one aged 80 or older). Paper-wide results and their limitations: Compared with the aged group, the long-lived group had more naive CD4+ T cells, fewer expanded clones and increased TCR diversity, a pattern suggesting age selection. Since profiling was done on bulk unsorted PBMCs, naive and antigen-experienced compartments could not be conclusively compared. Estimates of total diversity based on one million sequenced T cells were considered lower bounds and underestimates. The CMV infection status of donors was not known, potentially confounding age-related changes in expanded clonotypes. Observed TCR beta diversity correlated strongly with the percentage of naive T cells measured by flow cytometry. As age increased, observed TCR beta diversity per million T cells dropped in a roughly linear way, and a significant reduction was already evident by age around 41.

Library preparation was by 5' RACE. The sequencer was an Illumina HiSeq 2500. A second roughly 6 to 12 cycle PCR used a sample-barcoded 5' primer and a J-beta primer mix. A unique molecular identifier was introduced onto each TCR beta cDNA molecule by a template-switch 5' adaptor carrying 12 random nucleotides. At least 2.5 million CDR3-containing paired-end reads were obtained from each sample. First-strand cDNA was synthesized from all RNA with the Mint cDNA synthesis kit, primed by a TRBC-specific oligonucleotide. All cDNA was treated with uracil-DNA glycosylase and then went through a first 18-cycle PCR with the universal primers M1SS and BC2_uni_R. The paper's data handling went like this. Normalization of each sample was performed by random selection of 1 million high-quality reads, each carrying a distinct molecular identifier. Instead of being binned into consensus sequences, reads that shared molecular identifiers were thrown out. MiTCR, set to a Q25 quality threshold and the strictest error-elimination algorithm, was used for CDR3 identification, clonotype clustering and error correction. Lower-bound total TCR beta diversity was estimated with a nonparametric unseen species model using Euler transformation. Through fastp at Q25 and MiXCR, TCRdb rebuilt clones from the public reads, retaining in-frame beta chains. Entries that share a CDR3 protein sequence are merged under the most common genes and DNA. The V and J calls and clone size are TCRdb's, not the authors'. The sample table shows about 640,000 distinct CDR3 sequences, and 58% are seen once. In total, the top ten clones hold around 37% of the sample.

Donors were a few dozen systemically healthy Caucasian individuals from Russia aged 6 to 90 years. Each donor gave 8 to 10 milliliters of peripheral blood, collected into EDTA-treated Vacutainer tubes. Ficoll-Paque density-gradient centrifugation was used to isolate PBMCs, with at least 6.5 million per sample. Total RNA was extracted from PBMCs with Trizol reagent, with at least 5 micrograms obtained per sample. Naive CD45RAhigh/CD27high T cell percentages were measured by flow cytometry on a PBMC aliquot from every donor. The clonotype comes from a man between 60 and 70 years old in good health. Sequencing input: blood.

The encoded CDR3 is CASSQDSGTGASEKLFF. Here is the DNA: TGCGCCAGCAGCCAAGACAGCGGGACAGGGGCCAGTGAAAAACTGTTTTTT. The chain joins TRBV4-1 to TRBJ1-4, and 10 bases in between align with TRBD1. From V the trimming removes 0 bases and from J it removes 7 bases, while the gene matches leave 8 bases of the junction unaccounted for. As encoded in the germline V gene, CDR1 is MGHRA while CDR2 is YSYEKL. The CDR3 runs 17 residues from the cysteine to the phenylalanine. Only the CDR3 DNA stays, 51 bases, in frame from base 1.